This T cell receptor beta chain was identified in a study of blood T cell repertoires in COVID-19 (dated by TCRdb to the early 2020s). With respect to the entire study: Samples from collaborators originated in the United States, Italy and Spain and spanned both the acute and convalescent phases of COVID-19. A de-identified subject ID, COVID-19 status, age in years and sex were almost always included in the sample metadata. The repertoires were made available in a free public database intended to serve as a resource for research on the immune response to SARS-CoV-2. The material from the prospective study consisted of cDNA or gDNA derived from T cells, B-cell-depleted T cells, or PBMCs. Samples were obtained from the ongoing ImmuneRACE study (first 160 participants) and from 1,254 subjects provided by 6 global collaborators. Deeply sampled blood TCRbeta repertoires from subjects exposed to, actively infected with, or recovered from COVID-19 were included in the dataset. Where available, HLA class I and class II types were taken from metadata supplied by the sample provider and were not determined by assay-based typing.

Points the paper makes about the study in general: Clinical and demographic metadata were provided uncurated, with the amount varying by source and participant.

As for this clone: Its cognate antigen has yet to be identified. Qualities for individual bases were not recorded, and no much larger clone is one base off.

A second Seattle source provided samples from volunteer blood donors who had recovered from COVID-19. Collaborating institutions collected whole blood in K2EDTA tubes following their own protocols. For TCRbeta analysis, collaborator samples were shipped as frozen whole blood, as isolated PBMCs, or as DNA extracted from either sample type. Reading the germline V gene gives CDR1 SGHTS and CDR2 YDEGEE. The germline V end is reduced by 4 bases and the J end by 1 base; junction bases left unmatched: 2. The CDR3 covers 15 residues, taking in both the cysteine and the phenylalanine. Of the read, only the CDR3 DNA is kept; its 45 bases are in frame from base 1. The immunoSEQ Assay, a bias-controlled multiplex PCR, was used to amplify TCRbeta CDR3 regions from genomic DNA. In the authors' own workflow: Nucleated cell counts per sample were estimated from amplification of reference gene primers within the assay. To quantify the absolute abundance of each unique TCRbeta CDR3 rearrangement, sequence reads were collapsed and filtered. For each sample, productive Simpson clonality was calculated as the square root of Simpson's diversity index across productive rearrangements. In its TCRdb copy, this immuneACCESS table keeps in-frame sequences only and misses some clones. Where compared with another copy, unresolved V genes explain less than half of these, and the others have no known cause. Clonal size and the V and J genes are those of that table, whereas D and trimming came from the DNA. In this sample the table shows 200,000 to 250,000 clones, about 89% of which occur a single time. The ten largest clones add up to more than 5.5% of the sample.

The sequenced material came from peripheral blood. The chain employs TRBV5-8 and TRBJ1-5, with 10 bases aligning to TRBD1. This TCR derives from a man aged 55 to 69 who had recovered from COVID-19. The CDR3 amino acid sequence is: CASSPDRGSNQPQHF. In nucleotides, the sequence is TGTGCCAGCAGCCCGGACAGGGGGAGCAATCAGCCCCAGCATTTT.